One sample yielded the 25 T cell receptor beta chains listed below, sequenced in a study of T cells expressing NK-cell markers. TCRdb derives one entry per CDR3 protein from the 5' RACE reads, leaving out DNA. Its listing shows about 370,000 distinct CDR3 sequences. Sequenced material: blood T cells: a sorted CD56 or NKG2C T cell subset, CD4+ or CD8+ T cells, or bulk PBMC T cells (not recorded which). The receptors originated from a woman in her 50s in good health.

This CDR3 reads CAWRTLGSSYNEQFF. The V call is TRBV30, the J call TRBJ2-1; checking the TCRdb D call of TRBD2 is not possible without DNA. Germline V CDR1 and CDR2: GTSNPN, SVGIG (reference sequence). The CDR3 extends over 15 amino acids.

The chain couples TRBV13 to TRBJ1-1; TCRdb names TRBD1, which stays unverified in the absence of DNA. CDR1 is PRHDT, CDR2 FYEKMQ, per germline (reference sequence). This CDR3 has 16 amino acids. The CDR3 here is CASSPLTTGSITEAFF. The full variable domain, completed using reference TRBV13 and TRBJ1-1, is AAGVIQSPRHLIKEKRETATLKCYPIPRHDTVYWYQQGPGQDPQFLISFYEKMQSDKGSIPDRFSAQQFSDYHSELNMSSLELGDSALYFCASSPLTTGSITEAFFGQGTRLTVV.

The chain couples TRBV5-1 to TRBJ1-2; TCRdb returns TRBD1, unconfirmable since there is no DNA. From germline, CDR1 is SGHRS and CDR2 YFSETQ. This CDR3 comprises 14 residues. CDR3 sequence: CASSRQATGEVYTF.

V usage is TRBV12-3 or TRBV12-4 and J usage is TRBJ1-5; the TCRdb D gene call, TRBD1, has no DNA to confirm it. The CDR3 has 12 residues. CDR3 in amino acids: CATSRENQPQHF.

The chain couples TRBV3-1 to TRBJ2-7; TCRdb reports TRBD2, a call that lacks DNA to check it against. Germline V CDR1 and CDR2: LGHDT, YNNKEL (reference sequence). CDR3 length: 15 residues. CDR3: CASSRTSGTSYEQYF.

V gene TRBV30 combines with J gene TRBJ2-7; TCRdb's D call, TRBD2, is unchecked because there is no DNA. From germline, CDR1 is GTSNPN and CDR2 SVGIG (reference sequence). This CDR3 has 14 amino acids. CDR3 sequence: CAWSYSGLLGEQYF.

The rearrangement uses TRBV12-3 or TRBV12-4 and TRBJ2-1; lacking DNA, the TRBD1 call made by TCRdb goes unchecked. CDR3 size: 14 residues. CDR3 loop: CASSTAFRGNEQFF.

This chain connects TRBV6-2 or TRBV6-3 to TRBJ2-1. This CDR3 region has 13 residues. Germline values: CDR1 MNHEY, CDR2 SVGEGT. Here the CDR3 reads CASSYGSLGKQFF.

The genes are TRBV6-5 and TRBJ2-5; TCRdb indicates TRBD1, and absent DNA this call remains unverified. This CDR3 spans 14 amino acids. Germline-derived CDR1 and CDR2 are MNHEY and SVGAGI. CDR3 in amino acids: CASSATGGQETQYF.

The chain is built from TRBV7-6 and TRBJ2-4; TCRdb picks TRBD2, but there is no DNA to check that call. Per germline, CDR1 SGHVS and CDR2 FNYEAQ. This CDR3 has 18 residues. This chain's CDR3 is CASSLGAVYPLSKNIQYF. The variable domain in full, with the rest retrieved from reference TRBV7-6 and TRBJ2-4, is GAGVSQSPRYKVTKRGQDVALRCDPISGHVSLYWYRQALGQGPEFLTYFNYEAQQDKSGLPNDRFSAERPEGSISTLTIQRTEQRDSAMYRCASSLGAVYPLSKNIQYFGAGTRLSVL.

This chain connects TRBV20-1 to TRBJ2-1; with no DNA, the TCRdb D assignment of TRBD2 cannot be verified. This CDR3 spans 16 amino acids. From germline, CDR1 is DFQATT and CDR2 SNEGSKA (reference sequence). The CDR3 sequence: CSAITSGRRRYNEQFF.

The chain recombines TRBV7-9 with TRBJ2-1; TCRdb proposes TRBD2, but this gene call is untestable without DNA. The CDR3 is made up of 14 amino acids. Germline V gives CDR1 SEHNR, CDR2 FQNEAQ (reference sequence). The CDR3 protein is CASSFSSHVNEQFF.

The V and J genes are TRBV27 and TRBJ2-1; TCRdb lists TRBD1, though no DNA is available to test this call. The length of the CDR3 is 14 residues. Germline values: CDR1 MNHEY, CDR2 SMNVEV (reference sequence). The CDR3 reads CASSRTGDRNEQFF.

V usage is TRBV2 and J usage is TRBJ2-7; TCRdb reports TRBD2, a call that lacks DNA to check it against. The CDR3 loop spans 14 amino acids. CDR1 is SNHLY and CDR2 is FYNNEI in the germline V gene. This CDR3 reads CASSWTSGSYEQYF. The full variable domain, in which reference TRBV2 and TRBJ2-7 provide the parts outside the CDR3, is EPEVTQTPSHQVTQMGQEVILRCVPISNHLYFYWYRQILGQKVEFLVSFYNNEISEKSEIFDDQFSVERPDGSNFTLKIRSTKLEDSAMYFCASSWTSGSYEQYFGPGTRLTVT.

The chain is built from TRBV6-1 and TRBJ2-4; without DNA, the TCRdb call of TRBD2 cannot be checked. CDR3 length equals 16 residues. Germline V gene data show CDR1 as MNHNS and CDR2 as SASEGT. CDR3 protein: CASSEGVGRSKNIQYF.

The CDR3 spells CASSLPGGRRGGYTF. The chain joins TRBV5-5 to TRBJ1-2; TCRdb lists TRBD1, though no DNA is available to test this call. This CDR3 is built from 15 residues. Germline CDR1 is SGHKS and CDR2 is YYEKEE (reference sequence).

The rearrangement uses TRBV20-1 and TRBJ2-7; TCRdb indicates TRBD2, and absent DNA this call remains unverified. Germline lookup yields CDR1 DFQATT and CDR2 SNEGSKA (reference sequence). This CDR3 is built from 15 residues. The CDR3 loop is CSARDLGTSKREQYF.

The J gene is TRBJ1-1, the V gene TRBV15; TCRdb lists TRBD1, though no DNA is available to test this call. This CDR3 contains 15 residues. The germline gives CDR1 LNHNV, CDR2 YYDKDF (reference sequence). This CDR3 is CATSRGLGGNTEAFF. Based on the CDR3 plus reference TRBV15 and TRBJ1-1, the full variable domain is DAMVIQNPRYQVTQFGKPVTLSCSQTLNHNVMYWYQQKSSQAPKLLFHYYDKDFNNEADTPDNFQSRRPNTSFCFLDIRSPGLGDTAMYLCATSRGLGGNTEAFFGQGTRLTVV.

This chain joins TRBV27 and TRBJ1-2; the D call from TCRdb, TRBD1, cannot be confirmed without DNA. Looked up from germline, CDR1 is MNHEY and CDR2 is SMNVEV (reference sequence). This CDR3 has 15 residues. The CDR3 is CASSLGGATTYGYTF.

V is TRBV4-2 and J is TRBJ2-3; the TCRdb call, TRBD1, lacks DNA for checking. The CDR3 length is 17 residues. The germline V gene has CDR1 LGHNA and CDR2 YNFKEQ. The CDR3 spells CASSQEGGGVSTDTQYF.

The rearrangement uses TRBV21-1 and TRBJ1-1; the D gene TCRdb calls, TRBD1, cannot be checked with no DNA. TRBV21-1 corresponds to a pseudogene. The CDR3 is 16 amino acids. The CDR3: CASSWKCRVRDTEAFF.

The V gene is TRBV12-3 or TRBV12-4, the J gene TRBJ2-3; the D call of TRBD2 rests on TCRdb alone, since no DNA is present to check it. This CDR3 has 16 amino acids. The CDR3: CASSLQSSGSRDTQYF.

The chain links TRBV5-5 to TRBJ2-2. CDR1 and CDR2 from the germline V gene are SGHKS and YYEKEE (reference sequence). The CDR3 runs 15 residues. The CDR3 spells CASRFLKANTGELFF.

The rearrangement links TRBV27 to TRBJ1-2; with no DNA, the TCRdb D assignment of TRBD1 cannot be verified. CDR3 length: 14 residues. Germline V gene data show CDR1 as MNHEY and CDR2 as SMNVEV (reference sequence). CDR3 sequence reads: CASSSPDRGGGYTF.

This rearrangement joins TRBV7-2 to TRBJ2-5. CDR1 and CDR2 from the germline V gene are SGHTA and FQGNSA. This CDR3 comprises 13 residues. The CDR3 loop is CASRTMDRETQYF.